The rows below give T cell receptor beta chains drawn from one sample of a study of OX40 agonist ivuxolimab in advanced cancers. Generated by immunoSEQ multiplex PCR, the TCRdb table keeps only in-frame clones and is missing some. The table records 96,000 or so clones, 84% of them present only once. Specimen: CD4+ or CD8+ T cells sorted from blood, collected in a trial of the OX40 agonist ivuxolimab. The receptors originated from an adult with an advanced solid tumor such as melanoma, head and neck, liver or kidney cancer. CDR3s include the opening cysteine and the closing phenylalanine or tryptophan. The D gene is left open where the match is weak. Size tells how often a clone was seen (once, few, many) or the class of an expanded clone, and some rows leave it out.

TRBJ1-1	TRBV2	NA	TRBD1	CASSERQGEAFF	TGTGCCAGCAGTGAAAGACAGGGCGAAGCTTTCTTT
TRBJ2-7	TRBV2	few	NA	CASSRRGNSYEQYF	TGTGCCAGCAGTCGGCGAGGCAACTCCTACGAGCAGTACTTC
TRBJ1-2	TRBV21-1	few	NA	CASSRRGRGHGYTF	TGTGCCAGCAGCCGCCGGGGCAGGGGGCATGGCTACACCTTC
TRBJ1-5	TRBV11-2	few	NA	CASSQRQPQHF	TGTGCCAGCAGCCAGAGGCAGCCCCAGCATTTT
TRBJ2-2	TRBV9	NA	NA	CASSVAPWRTGELFF	TGTGCCAGCAGCGTAGCTCCGTGGCGGACCGGGGAGCTGTTTTTT
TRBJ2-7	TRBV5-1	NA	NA	CASSSMGQAYEQYF	TGCGCCAGCAGCAGCATGGGACAAGCCTACGAGCAGTACTTC
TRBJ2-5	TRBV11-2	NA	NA	CASSLGPGTETQYF	TGTGCCAGCAGCTTAGGCCCAGGAACAGAGACCCAGTACTTC
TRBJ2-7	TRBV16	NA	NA	CASSLQVYEQYF	TGTGCCAGCAGCCTACAGGTCTACGAGCAGTACTTC
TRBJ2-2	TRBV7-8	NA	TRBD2	CASSLFRLAGGTGELFF	TGTGCCAGCAGCTTATTCAGGCTAGCGGGAGGGACTGGGGAGCTGTTTTTT
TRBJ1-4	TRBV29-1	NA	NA	CSVVAQANEKLFF	TGCAGCGTTGTTGCACAGGCTAATGAAAAACTGTTTTTT